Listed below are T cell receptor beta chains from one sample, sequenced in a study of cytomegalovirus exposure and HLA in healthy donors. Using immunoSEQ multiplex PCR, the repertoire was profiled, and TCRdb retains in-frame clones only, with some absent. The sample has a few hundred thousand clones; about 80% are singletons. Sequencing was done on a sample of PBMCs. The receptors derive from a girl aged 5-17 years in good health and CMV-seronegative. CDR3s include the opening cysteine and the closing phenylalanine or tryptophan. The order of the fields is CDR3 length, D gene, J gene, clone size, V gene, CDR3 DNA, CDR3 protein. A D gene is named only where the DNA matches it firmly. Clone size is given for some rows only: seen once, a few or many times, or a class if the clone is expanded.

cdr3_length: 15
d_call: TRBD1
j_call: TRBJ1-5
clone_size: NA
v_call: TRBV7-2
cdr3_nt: TGTGCCAGCAGCACAAGGACAGGAAGCAATCAGCCCCAGCATTTT
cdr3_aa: CASSTRTGSNQPQHF

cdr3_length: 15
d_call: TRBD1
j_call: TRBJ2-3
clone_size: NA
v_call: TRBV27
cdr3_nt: TGTGCCAGCAGGGGGGACAGGGCCTACACAGATACGCAGTATTTT
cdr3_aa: CASRGDRAYTDTQYF

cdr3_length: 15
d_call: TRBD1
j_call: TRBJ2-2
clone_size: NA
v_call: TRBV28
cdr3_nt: TGTGCCAGACCCGATCGACAGGGTTGGGCCGGGGAGCTGTTTTTT
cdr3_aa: CARPDRQGWAGELFF

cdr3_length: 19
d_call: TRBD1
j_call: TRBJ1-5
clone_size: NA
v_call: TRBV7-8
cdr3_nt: TGTGCCAGCAGCTTAGGGTGGTTTACAAGGGGACAGGGGAATCAGCCCCAGCATTTT
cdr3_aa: CASSLGWFTRGQGNQPQHF

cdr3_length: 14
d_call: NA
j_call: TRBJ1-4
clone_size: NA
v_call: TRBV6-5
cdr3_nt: TGTGCCAGCAGTTCGACAGTCGTAAATGAAAAACTGTTTTTT
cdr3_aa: CASSSTVVNEKLFF

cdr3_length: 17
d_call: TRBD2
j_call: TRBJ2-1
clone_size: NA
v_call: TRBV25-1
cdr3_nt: TGTGCCAGCAGTGAATCCCTCGGGGCGGGAGGGGGCAATGAGCAGTTCTTC
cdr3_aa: CASSESLGAGGGNEQFF

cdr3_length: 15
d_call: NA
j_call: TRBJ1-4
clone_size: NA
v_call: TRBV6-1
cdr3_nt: TGTGCCAGCAGTGAAGGCGGGGCAGCATTTGAAAAACTGTTTTTT
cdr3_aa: CASSEGGAAFEKLFF

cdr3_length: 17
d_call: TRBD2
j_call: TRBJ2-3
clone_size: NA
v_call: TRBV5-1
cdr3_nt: TGCGCCAGCAGCGCGGGACTAGCGGGAGCTCTGGCAGATACGCAGTATTTT
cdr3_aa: CASSAGLAGALADTQYF

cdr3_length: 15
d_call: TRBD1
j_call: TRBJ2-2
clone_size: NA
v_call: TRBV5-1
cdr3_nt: TGCGCCAGCAGCTGGGGGACAGGTGGGACCGGGGAGCTGTTTTTT
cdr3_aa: CASSWGTGGTGELFF

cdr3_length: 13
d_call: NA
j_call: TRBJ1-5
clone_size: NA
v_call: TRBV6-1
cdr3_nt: TGTGCCAGCAAGAGACAGGCTCCTCAGCCCCAGCATTTT
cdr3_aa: CASKRQAPQPQHF

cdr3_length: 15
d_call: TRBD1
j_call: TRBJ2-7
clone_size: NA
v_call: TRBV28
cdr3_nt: TGTGCCAGCAGTTTAGGGACAGGACCCGCCTACGAGCAGTACTTC
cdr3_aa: CASSLGTGPAYEQYF

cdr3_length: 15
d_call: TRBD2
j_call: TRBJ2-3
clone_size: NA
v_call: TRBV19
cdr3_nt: TGTGCCAGTAGTACTGGACTAGCGGGGACAGATACGCAGTATTTT
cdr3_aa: CASSTGLAGTDTQYF

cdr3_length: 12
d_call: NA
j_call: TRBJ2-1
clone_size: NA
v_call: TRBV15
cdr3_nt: TGTGCCACCACCATCGACAGGCGTGAGCAGTTCTTC
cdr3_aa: CATTIDRREQFF

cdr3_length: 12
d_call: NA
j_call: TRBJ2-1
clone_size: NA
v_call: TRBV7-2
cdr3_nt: TGTGCCAGCAGCTTCCGAGACAATGAGCAGTTCTTC
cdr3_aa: CASSFRDNEQFF

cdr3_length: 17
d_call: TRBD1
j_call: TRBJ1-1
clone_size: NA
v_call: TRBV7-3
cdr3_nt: TGTGCCTTTGCAATCCGGGGGGGACAGGGGCTGTACACTGAAGCTTTCTTT
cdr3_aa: CAFAIRGGQGLYTEAFF

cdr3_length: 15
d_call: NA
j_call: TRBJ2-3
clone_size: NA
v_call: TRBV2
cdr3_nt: TGTGCCAGCAAGGGGAAAGGTGTTAGCACAGATACGCAGTATTTT
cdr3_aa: CASKGKGVSTDTQYF

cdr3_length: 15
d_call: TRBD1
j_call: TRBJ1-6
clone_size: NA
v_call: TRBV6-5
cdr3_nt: TGTGCCAGCAGTTACACGACAGGGGGCAATTCACCCCTCCACTTT
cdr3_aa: CASSYTTGGNSPLHF

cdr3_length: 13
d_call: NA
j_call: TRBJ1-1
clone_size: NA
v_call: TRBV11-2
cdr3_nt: TGTGCCAGCAGCTTCTCAGAAAACACTGAAGCTTTCTTT
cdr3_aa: CASSFSENTEAFF

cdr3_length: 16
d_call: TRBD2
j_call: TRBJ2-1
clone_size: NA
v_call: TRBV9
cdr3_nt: TGTGCCAGCAGCTCCTCCGGGGGGGGAGCCTACAATGAGCAGTTCTTC
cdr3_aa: CASSSSGGGAYNEQFF

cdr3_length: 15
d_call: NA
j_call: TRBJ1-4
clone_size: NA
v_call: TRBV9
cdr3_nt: TGTGCCAGCAGCGAGTCAGGGCACGGTGGTGAAAAACTGTTTTTT
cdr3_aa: CASSESGHGGEKLFF

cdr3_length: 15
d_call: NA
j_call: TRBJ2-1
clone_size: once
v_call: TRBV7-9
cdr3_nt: TGTGCCAGCAGCTTAGGGTCAGTGGCCTACAATGAGCAGTTCTTC
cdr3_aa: CASSLGSVAYNEQFF

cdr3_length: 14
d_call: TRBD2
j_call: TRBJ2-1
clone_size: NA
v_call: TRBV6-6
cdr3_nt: TGTGCCAGCAGTTCGACGGGAGGACACAATGAGCAGTTCTTC
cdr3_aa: CASSSTGGHNEQFF

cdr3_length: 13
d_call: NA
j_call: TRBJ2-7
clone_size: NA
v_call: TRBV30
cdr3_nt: TGTGCCTGGAGTCCTACGGGTCCCGGCGAGCAGTACTTC
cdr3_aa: CAWSPTGPGEQYF

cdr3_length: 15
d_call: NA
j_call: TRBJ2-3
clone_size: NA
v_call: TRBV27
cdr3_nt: TGTGCCAGCAGTGAGGACAGACGGATCCCAGATACGCAGTATTTT
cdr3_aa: CASSEDRRIPDTQYF

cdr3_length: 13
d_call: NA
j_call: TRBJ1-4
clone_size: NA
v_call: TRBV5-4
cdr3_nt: TGTGCCAGCAGCTTGTCTATAAGTGAAAAACTGTTTTTT
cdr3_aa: CASSLSISEKLFF

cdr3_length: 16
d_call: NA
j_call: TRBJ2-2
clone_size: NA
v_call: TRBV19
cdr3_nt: TGTGCCAGTAGTATAATACGTCTAAGGAACACCGGGGAGCTGTTTTTT
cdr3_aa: CASSIIRLRNTGELFF

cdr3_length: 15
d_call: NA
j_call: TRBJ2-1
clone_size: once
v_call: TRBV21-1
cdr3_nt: TGTGCCCAGCAGCCTAGCGAAAGCTCCTACAATGAGCAGTTCTTC
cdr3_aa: CAQQPSESSYNEQFF

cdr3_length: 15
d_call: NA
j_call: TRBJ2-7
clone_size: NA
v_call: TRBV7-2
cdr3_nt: TGTGCCAGCAGCTGGGGCCTCTTAAGCTCCTACGAGCAGTACTTC
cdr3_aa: CASSWGLLSSYEQYF

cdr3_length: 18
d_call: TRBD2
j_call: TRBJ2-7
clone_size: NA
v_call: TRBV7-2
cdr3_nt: TGTGCCAGCAGCCCGTCGGGACTAGCGGGGGGTACGATTCGCGAGCAGTACTTC
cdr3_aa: CASSPSGLAGGTIREQYF

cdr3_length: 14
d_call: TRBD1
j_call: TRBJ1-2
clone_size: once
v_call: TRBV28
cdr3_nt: TGTGCCAGCAGCCGCCTGACAGGGAACTATGGCTACACCTTC
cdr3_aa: CASSRLTGNYGYTF

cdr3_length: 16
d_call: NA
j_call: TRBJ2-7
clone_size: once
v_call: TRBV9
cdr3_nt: TGTGCCAGCAGCCCCGGGGTTCTAGCAATATCCTACGAGCAGTACTTC
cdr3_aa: CASSPGVLAISYEQYF

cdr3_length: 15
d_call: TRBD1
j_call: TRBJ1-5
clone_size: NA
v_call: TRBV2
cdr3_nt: TGTGCCAGCAGACCCCAGGGGGGTAGCAATCAGCCCCAGCATTTT
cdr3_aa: CASRPQGGSNQPQHF

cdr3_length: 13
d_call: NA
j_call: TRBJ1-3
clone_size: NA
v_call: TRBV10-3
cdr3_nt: TGTGCCATTAAGCAGGGGCAGAGAAACACCATATATTTT
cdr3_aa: CAIKQGQRNTIYF

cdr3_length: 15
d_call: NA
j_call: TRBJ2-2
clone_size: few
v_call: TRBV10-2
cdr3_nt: TGCGCCAGCAGTCCCTCCGGGGTCCCCACCGGGGAGCTGTTTTTT
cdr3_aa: CASSPSGVPTGELFF

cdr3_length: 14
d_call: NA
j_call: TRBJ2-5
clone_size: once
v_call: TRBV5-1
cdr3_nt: TGCGCCAGCAGCCCCGGACAGCCCCAAGAGACCCAGTACTTC
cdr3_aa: CASSPGQPQETQYF

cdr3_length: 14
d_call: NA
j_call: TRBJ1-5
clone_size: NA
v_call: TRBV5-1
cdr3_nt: TGCGCCAGCAGCCTCTATACAGGGAATCAGCCCCAGCATTTT
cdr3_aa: CASSLYTGNQPQHF

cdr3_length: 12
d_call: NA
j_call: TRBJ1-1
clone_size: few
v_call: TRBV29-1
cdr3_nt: TGCAGCGTTCAGCAGGTGAACACTGAAGCTTTCTTT
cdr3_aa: CSVQQVNTEAFF

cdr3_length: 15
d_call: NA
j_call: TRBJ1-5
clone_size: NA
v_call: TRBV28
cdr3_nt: TGTGCCAGCAGTTTAGGAGGGGTGGGCAATCAGCCCCAGCATTTT
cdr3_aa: CASSLGGVGNQPQHF

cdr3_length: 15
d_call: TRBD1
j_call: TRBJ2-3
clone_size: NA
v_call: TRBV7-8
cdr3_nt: TGTGCCAGCAGCCTAAGGGGACAGGGGAGAGATACGCAGTATTTT
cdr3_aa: CASSLRGQGRDTQYF

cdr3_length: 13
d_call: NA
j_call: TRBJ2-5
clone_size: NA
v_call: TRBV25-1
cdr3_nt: TGTGCCAGCAGTAGCCAGGGTGTCGGGACCCAGTACTTC
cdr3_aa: CASSSQGVGTQYF

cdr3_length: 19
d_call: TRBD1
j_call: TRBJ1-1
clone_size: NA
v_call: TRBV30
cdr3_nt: TGTGCCTGGGACAGAAGGAGGACAGGGGCCGGGAACATGAACACTGAAGCTTTCTTT
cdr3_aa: CAWDRRRTGAGNMNTEAFF

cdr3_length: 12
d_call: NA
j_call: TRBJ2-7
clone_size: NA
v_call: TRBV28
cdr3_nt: TGTGCCAGCAGCCTATTTAACTACGAGCAGTACTTC
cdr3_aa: CASSLFNYEQYF

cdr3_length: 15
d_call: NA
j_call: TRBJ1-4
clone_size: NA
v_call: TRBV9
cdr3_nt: TGTGCCAGCAGCGTAGGATGGTCAGAAAATGAAAAACTGTTTTTT
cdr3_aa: CASSVGWSENEKLFF

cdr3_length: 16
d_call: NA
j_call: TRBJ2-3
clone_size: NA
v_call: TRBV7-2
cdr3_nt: TGTGCCAGCAGCTACTATAGCGTCGAGGTCACAGATACGCAGTATTTT
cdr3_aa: CASSYYSVEVTDTQYF

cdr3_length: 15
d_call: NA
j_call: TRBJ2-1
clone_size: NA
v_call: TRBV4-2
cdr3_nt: TGTGCCAGCAGCCCGGAACAGGGGGGGTACAATGAGCAGTTCTTC
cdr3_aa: CASSPEQGGYNEQFF